This T cell receptor (beta chain) appears in the sequencing data of a study of blood T cells in healthy people across ages. The V gene's germline CDR1 is LGHNA and CDR2 YSLEER. The CDR3 has 14 amino acids. The V and J ends lost 2 bases and 1 base respectively, with 7 bases between them. A J-beta primer mix and a sample-barcoded 5' primer were used in a second PCR of about 7 to 12 cycles. TCRdb ran MiXCR on the 5' RACE reads and lists one entry per CDR3 protein. The data hold 650,000 to 1,000,000 distinct CDR3 sequences, with around 45% observed a single time. Material for sequencing was blood. The V gene is TRBV4-3, the J gene TRBJ2-3; D is unclear. The receptor's source is a man at least 80 years old in good health. The CDR3 loop reads CASSQSLRTDTQYF. Written as DNA, the CDR3 is TGCGCCAGCAGCCAAAGTCTACGCACAGATACGCAGTATTTT.